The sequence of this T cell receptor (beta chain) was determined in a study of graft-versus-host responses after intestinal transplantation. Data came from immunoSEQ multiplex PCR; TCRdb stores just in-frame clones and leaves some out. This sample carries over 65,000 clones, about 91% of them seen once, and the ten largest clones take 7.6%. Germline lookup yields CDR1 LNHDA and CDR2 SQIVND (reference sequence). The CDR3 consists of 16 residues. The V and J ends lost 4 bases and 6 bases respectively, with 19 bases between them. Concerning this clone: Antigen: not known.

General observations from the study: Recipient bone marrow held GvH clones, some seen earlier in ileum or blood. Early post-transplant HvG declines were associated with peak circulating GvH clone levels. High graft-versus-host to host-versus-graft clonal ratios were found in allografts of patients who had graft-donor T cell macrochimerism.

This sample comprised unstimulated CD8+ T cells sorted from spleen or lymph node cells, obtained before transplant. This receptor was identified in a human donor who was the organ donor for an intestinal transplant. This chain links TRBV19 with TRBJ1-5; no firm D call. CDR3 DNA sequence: TGTGCCAGTAGTACCCCTCCGGGAGGGTGGACTCAGCCCCAGCATTTT. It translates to CASSTPPGGWTQPQHF.